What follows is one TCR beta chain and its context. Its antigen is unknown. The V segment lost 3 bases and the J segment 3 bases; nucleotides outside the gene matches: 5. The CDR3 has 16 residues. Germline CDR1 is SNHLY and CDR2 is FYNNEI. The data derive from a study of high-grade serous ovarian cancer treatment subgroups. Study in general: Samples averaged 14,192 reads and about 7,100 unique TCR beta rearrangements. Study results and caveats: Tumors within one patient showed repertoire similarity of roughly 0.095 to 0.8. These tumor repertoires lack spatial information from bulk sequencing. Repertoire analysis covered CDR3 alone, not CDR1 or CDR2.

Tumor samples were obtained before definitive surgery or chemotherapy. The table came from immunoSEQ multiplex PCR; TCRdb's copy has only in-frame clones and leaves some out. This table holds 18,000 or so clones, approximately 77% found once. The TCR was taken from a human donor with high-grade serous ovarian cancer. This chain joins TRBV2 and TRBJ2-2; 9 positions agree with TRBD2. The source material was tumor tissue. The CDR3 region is CASSDPPSGDTGELFF. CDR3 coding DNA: TGTGCCAGCAGTGACCCCCCTAGCGGGGACACCGGGGAGCTGTTTTTT. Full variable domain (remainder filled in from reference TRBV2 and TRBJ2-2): EPEVTQTPSHQVTQMGQEVILRCVPISNHLYFYWYRQILGQKVEFLVSFYNNEISEKSEIFDDQFSVERPDGSNFTLKIRSTKLEDSAMYFCASSDPPSGDTGELFFGEGSRLTVL.